This T cell receptor beta chain originates from a study of T cell responses to AZD1222 COVID-19 vaccine. V lost 5 bases to trimming and J lost 1 base; unmatched junction nucleotides: 6. The CDR3 has 15 residues. Germline CDR1 SGHNT, CDR2 YENEEA. General study findings and limits: Mostly white British, mostly female donors; authors suggested clonal diversity may be underestimated.

Note on this clone: Its antigen is unidentified.

Clones were sequenced by immunoSEQ multiplex PCR, and TCRdb holds only the in-frame ones, with some missing. The sample consists of about 110,000 clones, around 90% of them appearing once. Sequences were derived from peripheral blood, sampled on day 0 of AZD1222 vaccination. The TCR sequence derives from an adult in good health. J is TRBJ1-2 and V is TRBV11-3; 8 bases match TRBD1. The CDR3 is CASSPPGTGNYGYTF. CDR3 DNA sequence: TGTGCCAGCAGCCCACCCGGGACAGGTAACTATGGCTACACCTTC.